The TCR beta chain under discussion was sequenced for a study of blood T cells in healthy people across ages. The draw of peripheral blood yielded around 9.6 milliliters from each donor. Isolated per sample were at least 7 million PBMCs. Alongside a J-beta primer mix, a sample-barcoded 5' primer served in a second PCR lasting roughly 7 to 11 cycles. TCRdb processed the 5' RACE reads anew with MiXCR; each CDR3 protein has one entry. The table records 720,000 or so distinct CDR3 sequences, around 41% of them present only once. This CDR3 has 14 residues. Trimming pared 4 bases from V and 3 bases from J, leaving 13 bases between.

The chain is built from TRBV12-3 or TRBV12-4 and TRBJ2-7; D is perhaps TRBD1 (6 bases). The origin of this receptor is an elderly man in good health. The sequenced sample consisted of blood. The CDR3 here is CASSSPAGVYEQYF. CDR3 nucleotides: TGTGCCAGCAGTTCCCCTGCAGGGGTCTACGAGCAGTACTTC.